The entry that follows covers one T cell receptor (beta chain) sequence. The antigen remains undetermined. Trimming cost V 4 bases and J 7 bases, with 16 bases left between them. Germline-derived CDR1 and CDR2 are SQVTM and ANQGSEA. The length of the CDR3 is 13 residues. From RNA transcripts, TCR beta CDR3 regions were amplified. First-round RT-PCR targeting the TCR CDR3 was performed with the HTBI primer set. TCRdb used MiXCR to reprocess the multiplex PCR reads, holding one entry per CDR3 protein. The top ten hold over 7.5% of the sample, which has hundreds of thousands of distinct CDR3 sequences, 15% to 19% seen once. The data originate from a study of T cells in Graves' hyperthyroidism and ophthalmopathy. General study points: In blood, most of the thyroid clonotypes expanded above 0.001 were also present.

The sequencing sample was made of blood. This chain connects TRBV29-1 to TRBJ2-5; TRBD2 is a possible D gene (6 bases). The sequence came from a woman aged 18-29 years with Graves' hyperthyroidism. The CDR3 DNA is TGCAGCGTTGTTAGCGGAAGAGGAGGGACCCAGTACTTC. Amino acids: CSVVSGRGGTQYF.